These 24 T cell receptor beta chains were all obtained from the same sample, sequenced in a study of shared clonotypes between healthy human individuals. Data came from immunoSEQ multiplex PCR; TCRdb stores just in-frame clones and leaves some out. The table includes under 600,000 clones, roughly 95% detected once. The sequenced material came from naive CD4+ T cells sorted from blood. Described subset: CD45RA+ positively selected. Source of these receptors: a woman in her twenties or thirties in good health.

The V and J genes are TRBV6-5 and TRBJ2-2; maybe TRBD1 (7 bases). CDR3 length: 14 residues. Germline V gene sequence: CDR1 MNHEY, CDR2 SVGAGI. Trimming stripped 6 bases from V and 5 bases from J, with 13 bases between. The CDR3 DNA sequence: TGTGCCAGCAGAATACCAGGGGGGACCGGGGAGCTGTTTTTT. Translated: CASRIPGGTGELFF.

The chain joins TRBV9 to TRBJ2-7; the D is unclear. Germline V gives CDR1 SGDLS, CDR2 YYNGEE. This CDR3 is 14 amino acids long. Trimming removed 0 bases at V and 6 bases at J, with 13 bases between. In DNA form, the CDR3 reads TGTGCCAGCAGCGTAGGCCTAGTCGGGCGCGAGCAGTACTTC. It yields the protein CASSVGLVGREQYF.

CDR3 coding DNA: TGTGCCAGCAGCCCCAATAGGCCCCCTACAGGGGGCTGGAACACTGAAGCTTTCTTT. It yields the protein CASSPNRPPTGGWNTEAFF. The chain employs TRBV7-9 and TRBJ1-1; the match to TRBD1 covers 9 bases. Germline V gives CDR1 SEHNR, CDR2 FQNEAQ (reference sequence). The CDR3 contains 19 residues. J was trimmed by 1 base and V by 5 bases; bases with no gene match: 17.

The rearrangement joins TRBV27 to TRBJ1-4; D perhaps matches TRBD1 (5 bases). V lost 6 bases and J 3 bases, leaving 14 bases between the germline ends. The CDR3 length is 15 residues. The germline V gene encodes CDR1 MNHEY and CDR2 SMNVEV (reference sequence). The DNA for the CDR3 is TGTGCCAGCAGCCCTATGGGGGGGGCTAATGAAAAACTGTTTTTT. This translates into CASSPMGGANEKLFF.

CDR3 in DNA: TGTGCCACCAGCAGAGATGGAAGAATTGCCCAGTACTTC. Translated: CATSRDGRIAQYF. J is TRBJ2-5 and V is TRBV15; D ambiguous. The germline V gene encodes CDR1 LNHNV and CDR2 YYDKDF (reference sequence). Between the trimmed V and J ends, which lost 0 bases and 9 bases, there was a span of 11 bases. This CDR3 comprises 13 residues.

This sequence joins TRBV5-4 and TRBJ1-3; D call uncertain. The CDR3 extends over 15 amino acids. Trimming stripped 8 bases from V and 0 bases from J, with 15 bases between. Germline V lookup: CDR1 SGHNT, CDR2 YYREEE (reference sequence). CDR3 amino acids: CASGVGRSSGNTIYF. CDR3 sequence (DNA): TGTGCCAGTGGCGTTGGGAGAAGCTCTGGAAACACCATATATTTT.

The chain recombines TRBV7-9 with TRBJ1-5; 8 bases agree with TRBD1. Trimming cost V 7 bases and J 3 bases; bases outside gene matches: 5. The length of the CDR3 is 14 residues. Germline V gene sequence: CDR1 SEHNR, CDR2 FQNEAQ (reference sequence). CDR3 sequence (DNA): TGTGCCAGCAACCCGGGACAGGTCAATCAGCCCCAGCATTTT. This encodes CASNPGQVNQPQHF.

The chain employs TRBV27 and TRBJ2-2; maybe TRBD1 (5 bases). Trimming took 9 bases from V and 2 from J, leaving 22 bases between them. CDR3 size: 17 residues. The germline V gene has CDR1 MNHEY and CDR2 SMNVEV (reference sequence). Here the CDR3 DNA reads TGTGCCAGTCGGAACTCCTTAAGGGGCCGAAACACCGGGGAGCTGTTTTTT. Translating it yields CASRNSLRGRNTGELFF.

The chain carries TRBV19 and TRBJ2-3, with 13 bases matching TRBD2. Germline V CDR1 and CDR2: LNHDA, SQIVND (reference sequence). After removal of 5 bases from V and 0 bases from J, the junction contained 5 bases not matched to a gene. CDR3 length: 17 residues. In nucleotides, the CDR3 is TGTGCCAGTAGTGGGGGACTAGCGGGAACCAGCACAGATACGCAGTATTTT. This codes for CASSGGLAGTSTDTQYF.

The rearrangement joins TRBV10-2 to TRBJ2-1; tentative D call: TRBD2 (5 bases). With 2 bases removed from V and 0 bases from J, the gap between germline ends came to 14 bases. CDR1 and CDR2 (germline): WSHSY, SAAADI. The CDR3 is made up of 17 amino acids. In nucleotides, the CDR3 is TGCGCCAGCAGTGAGAGTTGGGAGACATTCTCCTACAATGAGCAGTTCTTC. Translation: CASSESWETFSYNEQFF.

The genes are TRBV5-6 and TRBJ1-5; TRBD1 agrees at 9 bases. This CDR3 has 17 residues. Trimming at V came to 3 bases and at J to 0 bases, leaving 7 bases not matched to a gene. CDR1 and CDR2 from the germline V gene are SGHDT and YYEEEE. CDR3 sequence reads: CASSSWTGVDSNQPQHF. The CDR3 region has the DNA TGTGCCAGCAGCTCCTGGACAGGGGTGGATAGCAATCAGCCCCAGCATTTT.

This clone was recorded only once. This sequence joins TRBV6-1 and TRBJ2-7; possibly TRBD1 for D (6 bases). The CDR3 is made up of 16 amino acids. The V and J ends lost 0 bases and 2 bases respectively, with 14 bases between them. CDR1 is MNHNS, CDR2 SASEGT, per germline. CDR3 sequence (DNA): TGTGCCAGCAGTGAAGCGCGGACAGACCCTCCCTACGAGCAGTACTTC. It encodes CASSEARTDPPYEQYF.

The J gene is TRBJ2-1, the V gene TRBV7-3; maybe TRBD2 (6 bases). There are 12 residues in the CDR3. V lost 3 bases to trimming and J lost 9 bases, with 9 bases between them. Germline loops: CDR1 SGHTA, CDR2 FQGTGA. The CDR3 coding sequence is TGTGCCAGCAGCTTCGGGCGGGGTGAGCAGTTCTTC. Amino acid sequence: CASSFGRGEQFF. Complete variable domain (other parts from reference TRBV7-3 and TRBJ2-1): GAGVSQTPSNKVTEKGKYVELRCDPISGHTALYWYRQSLGQGPEFLIYFQGTGAADDSGLPNDRFFAVRPEGSVSTLKIQRTERGDSAVYLCASSFGRGEQFFGPGTRLTVL.

The chain uses TRBV6-1 and TRBJ1-2; D may be TRBD1 (6 bases). Per germline, CDR1 MNHNS and CDR2 SASEGT. The CDR3 runs 15 residues. V was clipped by 5 bases and J by 4 bases, with 17 bases between them. The CDR3 protein is CASSPMGASGYGYTF. The DNA for the CDR3 is TGTGCCAGCAGTCCGATGGGGGCGAGCGGCTATGGCTACACCTTC.

The rearrangement uses TRBV2 and TRBJ1-1; 7 bases match TRBD1. CDR1 is SNHLY, CDR2 FYNNEI, per germline. CDR3 length: 13 amino acids. V shed 6 bases, J shed 3 bases, and the junction held 4 bases outside the gene matches. This CDR3 is CASSRGLDTEAFF. The CDR3 bases are TGTGCCAGCAGCAGGGGGTTGGACACTGAAGCTTTCTTT.

The V call is TRBV7-2, the J call TRBJ2-3; 8 bases agree with TRBD2. Germline V gene lookup returns CDR1 SGHTA and CDR2 FQGNSA. The V segment lost 3 bases and the J segment 6 bases; nucleotides outside the gene matches: 8. The CDR3 has 15 amino acids. CDR3 region: CASSFPSGSRDTQYF. CDR3 DNA: TGTGCCAGCAGCTTCCCTAGCGGGTCTAGGGATACGCAGTATTTT. Complete variable domain (other parts from reference TRBV7-2 and TRBJ2-3): GAGVSQSPSNKVTEKGKDVELRCDPISGHTALYWYRQSLGQGLEFLIYFQGNSAPDKSGLPSDRFSAERTGGSVSTLTIQRTQQEDSAVYLCASSFPSGSRDTQYFGPGTRLTVL.

V and J are TRBV28 and TRBJ1-1, with TRBD1 matching 7 bases. Germline V gene data show CDR1 as MDHEN and CDR2 as SYDVKM. The CDR3 is 14 residues long. Trimming removed 6 bases from V and 0 bases from J; junction bases left unmatched: 4. The CDR3: CASRTGTMNTEAFF. The CDR3 DNA reads TGTGCCAGCAGGACAGGGACCATGAACACTGAAGCTTTCTTT. Looking up the rest from reference TRBV28 and TRBJ1-1 gives the full variable domain: DVKVTQSSRYLVKRTGEKVFLECVQDMDHENMFWYRQDPGLGLRLIYFSYDVKMKEKGDIPEGYSVSREKKERFSLILESASTNQTSMYLCASRTGTMNTEAFFGQGTRLTVV.

V and J are TRBV19 and TRBJ1-5, with D maybe TRBD1 (6 bases). Germline CDR1 LNHDA, CDR2 SQIVND (reference sequence). V dropped 6 bases and J dropped 3 bases, with 12 bases sitting between them. This CDR3 is 14 amino acids long. The CDR3 loop reads CASSTGTSNQPQHF. In DNA, the CDR3 is TGTGCCAGTAGCACCGGGACATCCAATCAGCCCCAGCATTTT.

The chain couples TRBV5-1 to TRBJ2-7; TRBD2 agrees at 8 bases. Germline-derived CDR1 and CDR2 are SGHRS and YFSETQ. Unmatched junction bases numbered 5, after V lost 4 bases and J lost 2 bases. This CDR3 region has 14 residues. CDR3 sequence (DNA): TGCGCCAGCAGCCCTCCCGGGAGGGCCTACGAGCAGTACTTC. It is translated as CASSPPGRAYEQYF. The full variable domain, with the rest looked up from reference TRBV5-1 and TRBJ2-7, is KAGVTQTPRYLIKTRGQQVTLSCSPISGHRSVSWYQQTPGQGLQFLFEYFSETQRNKGNFPGRFSGRQFSNSRSEMNVSTLELGDSALYLCASSPPGRAYEQYFGPGTRLTVT.

The genes are TRBV6-5 and TRBJ1-4, with 7 nucleotides matching TRBD1. This CDR3 has 14 amino acids. CDR1 MNHEY and CDR2 SVGAGI come from the germline V gene. Trimming removed 2 bases from V and 5 bases from J; junction bases left unmatched: 2. CDR3 protein: CASSYDRVNEKLFF. In DNA, the CDR3 is TGTGCCAGCAGTTACGACAGGGTGAATGAAAAACTGTTTTTT.

The V gene is TRBV6-5, the J gene TRBJ2-7; D possibly corresponds to TRBD1 (6 bases). Germline V gives CDR1 MNHEY, CDR2 SVGAGI. Deletions cut 4 bases from V and 0 bases from J, with 10 bases between. This CDR3 contains 14 residues. DNA for the CDR3: TGTGCCAGCAGTTCCTTAGGGGGCTCCTACGAGCAGTACTTC. As protein: CASSSLGGSYEQYF.

This chain connects TRBV9 to TRBJ2-1; TRBD2 is a possible D gene (5 bases). Between the trimmed V and J ends, which lost 3 bases and 1 base, there was a span of 11 bases. Germline values: CDR1 SGDLS, CDR2 YYNGEE. The length of the CDR3 is 15 residues. The CDR3 DNA reads TGTGCCAGCAGCGGGAATAGCGAGTCCTACAATGAGCAGTTCTTC. It codes for CASSGNSESYNEQFF.

This clone is a singleton in its sample. This same CDR3 is encoded by further DNA sequences in the sample. The rearrangement uses TRBV9 and TRBJ2-3; D not resolved. In germline, CDR1 is SGDLS, CDR2 YYNGEE. V was pared by 1 base and J by 2 bases, with 2 bases between. This CDR3 region has 12 residues. The CDR3 region is CASSVSTDTQYF. The DNA for the CDR3 is TGTGCCAGCAGCGTATCCACAGATACGCAGTATTTT.

The J gene is TRBJ1-2, the V gene TRBV2; D is undetermined. CDR3 length equals 12 residues. Per germline, CDR1 SNHLY and CDR2 FYNNEI. Trimming pared 1 base from V and 7 bases from J, leaving 7 bases between. CDR3 sequence reads: CASSEVVGGYTF. In DNA, the CDR3 is TGTGCCAGCAGTGAAGTGGTTGGTGGCTACACCTTC.